This is a list of T cell receptor beta chains from one sample in a study of blood T cells in healthy people across ages. TCRdb redid the calling of the 5' RACE reads with MiXCR, one entry per CDR3 protein. This sample has around 1,900,000 distinct CDR3 sequences; about 39% occur once, and the top ten carry more than 20%. Sequenced sample: blood. The source of these receptors is a human donor in good health. Each CDR3 is given with its conserved first and last residue. A D gene is named only where the DNA matches it firmly. Clone size, where shown, is once, few, many, or a class for clones that have expanded.

TRBJ1-5 - - TRBV6-1 TGTGCCAGCAGTCCCTCATACGGAGGGACTGAGGGGCAGCCCCAGCATTTT CASSPSYGGTEGQPQHF
TRBJ2-3 few - TRBV6-5 TGTGCCAGTCGAACCCAACAGAGGCTTGGCACAGATACGCAGTATTTT CASRTQQRLGTDTQYF
TRBJ2-1 - - TRBV6-6 TGTGCCAGCAGGGGATTAGGCAATGAGCAGTTCTTC CASRGLGNEQFF
TRBJ2-7 many - TRBV6-2/TRBV6-3 TGTGCCAGCAGTTACTTGGCGGACCTACGGGAGCAGTACTTC CASSYLADLREQYF
TRBJ2-1 - TRBD2 TRBV6-5 TGTGCCAGCTCCTTCTTCCGGGACTACTCCTACAATGAGCAGTTCTTC CASSFFRDYSYNEQFF
TRBJ1-1 - - TRBV6-2/TRBV6-3 TGTGCCAGCAGTTACTTTCAGGGACTGGCCACTGAGGCTTTCTTT CASSYFQGLATEAFF
TRBJ1-2 once - TRBV5-1 TGCGCCAGCAGCTTGGACGGGGCGCAATATGGCTACACCTTC CASSLDGAQYGYTF
TRBJ2-4 few - TRBV6-4 TGTGCCGTCAGGCTTTCGAGAAAAAACATTCAGTACTTC CAVRLSRKNIQYF
TRBJ2-3 - - TRBV6-5 TGTGCCAGCAGTTACTCCTCGCCCGGGGCGGGGTGGGGTACGACAGATACGCAGTATTTT CASSYSSPGAGWGTTDTQYF
TRBJ2-7 few TRBD1 TRBV4-1 TGCGCCAGCAGCCAAGAAATCCCCGTACAGGACAGGCCCTACGAGCAGTACTTC CASSQEIPVQDRPYEQYF